Presented here are 19 T cell receptor beta chains from one specimen sequenced in a study of blood T cells in healthy people across ages. The second PCR ran about 6 to 12 cycles with a sample-barcoded 5' primer and J-beta primers. Each CDR3 protein is one row after TCRdb ran MiXCR on the 5' RACE reads. The data show roughly 700,000 distinct CDR3 sequences, 25% seen once. This sample was also put to use in a study of T cells of mothers and their children.

Material: blood. The receptors were sampled from a boy aged 5-17 years in good health.

The chain carries TRBV27 and TRBJ2-7; 7 bases match TRBD1. The CDR3 consists of 15 residues. The germline V gene encodes CDR1 MNHEY and CDR2 SMNVEV (reference sequence). V gave up 2 bases and J gave up 5 bases; unmatched junction bases: 9. The CDR3 DNA reads TGTGCCAGCAGTTTAGTTCCGACAGGGCTCAACGAGCAGTACTTC. This encodes CASSLVPTGLNEQYF.

This clonotype has just a few counts. V gene TRBV4-2 combines with J gene TRBJ2-5; 8 positions match TRBD2. CDR1 LGHNA and CDR2 YNFKEQ come from the germline V gene. V lost 1 base, J lost 3 bases, and 10 bases stayed unmatched. The CDR3 loop spans 17 amino acids. For the CDR3, the DNA is TGTGCCAGCAGCCAAGTGATCGCGGGAGGTGACAAAGAGACCCAGTACTTC. This encodes CASSQVIAGGDKETQYF.

The chain employs TRBV5-1 and TRBJ2-1, with D possibly TRBD1 on 6 matching bases. This CDR3 region has 15 residues. Germline V gene data show CDR1 as SGHRS and CDR2 as YFSETQ. V lost 0 bases to trimming and J lost 5 bases, with 12 bases between them. The CDR3 coding sequence is TGCGCCAGCAGCTTGGGGCAGGGGATCCACAATGAGCAGTTCTTC. Translating it yields CASSLGQGIHNEQFF.

Points on this clonotype: One end of the junction varies from germline; a read error may be responsible. This sequence joins TRBV2 and TRBJ1-4, with D possibly being TRBD1 (6 bases). Germline-derived CDR1 and CDR2 are SNHLY and FYNNEI. The CDR3 contains 11 residues. This chain's CDR3 is CVSRTAEKLFF. For the CDR3, the DNA is TGTGTCAGCAGGACAGCTGAAAAACTGTTTTTT. The full variable domain, its missing parts supplied by reference TRBV2 and TRBJ1-4, is EPEVTQTPSHQVTQMGQEVILRCVPISNHLYFYWYRQILGQKVEFLVSFYNNEISEKSEIFDDQFSVERPDGSNFTLKIRSTKLEDSAMYFCVSRTAEKLFFGSGTQLSVL.

V and J are TRBV29-1 and TRBJ2-5, with 10 bases lining up with TRBD1. This CDR3 region has 13 residues. V lost 6 bases and J lost 6; bases outside the gene matches: 7. Germline loops: CDR1 SQVTM, CDR2 ANQGSEA. The CDR3 DNA sequence: TGCAGCGTGCCCGGGACAGGGGTGCAGACCCAGTACTTC. Translated: CSVPGTGVQTQYF.

This clonotype was counted ten times or more. The chain uses TRBV5-1 and TRBJ2-1; D gene unclear. The CDR3 totals 12 residues. V was cut by 7 bases and J by 0 bases, with 5 bases left in between. Germline loops: CDR1 SGHRS, CDR2 YFSETQ. The CDR3 loop reads CASLDSYNEQFF. The CDR3 DNA is TGCGCCAGCCTTGACTCCTACAATGAGCAGTTCTTC.

This clonotype was seen a handful of times. V usage is TRBV4-1 and J usage is TRBJ2-5, with D perhaps given as TRBD1 or TRBD2 (6 bases each). The germline V and J ends were trimmed by 4 bases and 3 bases, with 18 bases remaining between them. The CDR3 totals 16 residues. The V gene's germline CDR1 is MGHRA and CDR2 YSYEKL. In DNA form, the CDR3 reads TGCGCCAGCAGCCCCGGGGGCATCGGGAGTGAAGAGACCCAGTACTTC. Protein sequence: CASSPGGIGSEETQYF.

The V call is TRBV5-1, the J call TRBJ2-1; TRBD2 matches 13 bases. The germline gives CDR1 SGHRS, CDR2 YFSETQ. CDR3 length equals 16 residues. V shed 4 bases, J shed 7 bases, and the junction held 8 bases outside the gene matches. The CDR3 nucleotides are TGCGCCAGCAGCATCAGGACTAGCGGGAGCATGAATGAGCAGTTCTTC. It encodes CASSIRTSGSMNEQFF.

CDR3 coding DNA: TGTGCCAGCACCCAAGTTGGGAAAGAGACCCAGTACTTC. Its protein is CASTQVGKETQYF. The V call is TRBV11-2, the J call TRBJ2-5; no clear D gene. Germline CDR1 and CDR2: SGHAT and FQNNGV. The CDR3 is 13 residues long. Trimming stripped 7 bases from V and 3 bases from J, with 12 bases between.

About this clonotype itself: A read error may account for a junction end that differs from germline. The chain employs TRBV15 and TRBJ2-7; 7 bases line up with TRBD2. The CDR3 extends over 14 amino acids. CDR1 LNHNV and CDR2 YYDKDF come from the germline V gene (reference sequence). The CDR3 here is CATSIGGGSYGQYF. CDR3 DNA: TGTGCCACCAGCATCGGAGGCGGGAGCTACGGGCAGTACTTC.

The V call is TRBV6-1, the J call TRBJ1-2, with 7 nucleotides matching TRBD1. There are 14 residues in the CDR3. The germline V gene has CDR1 MNHNS and CDR2 SASEGT. The V segment lost 3 bases and the J segment 2 bases; nucleotides outside the gene matches: 3. The CDR3 sequence: CASSELQGNYGYTF. In nucleotides, the CDR3 is TGTGCCAGCAGTGAGCTACAGGGGAACTATGGCTACACCTTC.

Of note for this clonotype: The junction differs from germline at one of its ends, possibly a read error. The chain employs TRBV7-2 and TRBJ2-7; 7 bases are a match to TRBD2. Germline lookup yields CDR1 SGHTA and CDR2 FQGNSA. The CDR3 runs to 15 residues. The CDR3 region is CASGLLSGETYEQYF. The CDR3 DNA is TGTGCCAGCGGCTTATTGAGCGGGGAAACCTACGAGCAGTACTTC. Together with reference TRBV7-2 and TRBJ2-7, the CDR3 gives the full variable domain: GAGVSQSPSNKVTEKGKDVELRCDPISGHTALYWYRQSLGQGLEFLIYFQGNSAPDKSGLPSDRFSAERTGGSVSTLTIQRTQQEDSAVYLCASGLLSGETYEQYFGPGTRLTVT.

This clonotype showed up just a few times. This chain links TRBV6-5 with TRBJ2-7; no clear D. This CDR3 has 16 amino acids. Germline assignment: CDR1 MNHEY and CDR2 SVGAGI. V gave up 0 bases and J gave up 3 bases, with 15 bases separating them. Written as DNA, the CDR3 is TGTGCCAGCAGTTACTCGAGTCCTGCAGAGAACTACGAGCAGTACTTC. Its protein is CASSYSSPAENYEQYF.

The rearrangement links TRBV7-9 to TRBJ2-7; 12 nucleotides match TRBD2. The CDR3 has 16 amino acids. Germline CDR1 SEHNR, CDR2 FQNEAQ (reference sequence). The junction had 5 bases not matched to a gene; V was cut back by 4 bases and J by 1 base. CDR3 DNA: TGTGCCAGCAGCTCAACTAGCGGGAGGACGTCCTACGAGCAGTACTTC. Its protein product is CASSSTSGRTSYEQYF.

This clonotype was counted between two and nine times. The V gene is TRBV7-9, the J gene TRBJ2-1; 10 nucleotides align to TRBD2. With the DNA end fitting TRBJ2-5 better, the J assignment may be wrong. Germline V lookup: CDR1 SEHNR, CDR2 FQNEAQ (reference sequence). CDR3 length: 15 amino acids. CDR3 region: CASSLLAGAPETQYF. In DNA form, the CDR3 reads TGTGCCAGCAGCTTACTAGCGGGGGCTCCAGAGACCCAGTACTTC.

The V gene is TRBV7-2, the J gene TRBJ2-2; 10 nucleotides match TRBD2. Germline CDR1 reads SGHTA; CDR2 reads FQGNSA. The CDR3 loop spans 16 amino acids. V lost 7 bases to trimming and J lost 3 bases; unmatched junction nucleotides: 8. DNA of the CDR3: TGTGCCAGCACCCCAGTAGCGGGGGGCTACACCGGGGAGCTGTTTTTT. It encodes CASTPVAGGYTGELFF.

This rearrangement joins TRBV3-1 to TRBJ2-7, with D unresolved. Germline V gene data show CDR1 as LGHDT and CDR2 as YNNKEL (reference sequence). CDR3 length equals 14 residues. Between the trimmed V and J ends, which lost 1 base and 5 bases, there was a span of 12 bases. CDR3 region: CASSQVGLSDEQYF. The CDR3 DNA reads as TGTGCCAGCAGCCAAGTGGGGTTAAGTGACGAGCAGTACTTC.

This clonotype was recorded a few times. V and J are TRBV11-1 and TRBJ2-1, with 16 bases matching TRBD2. V trimming: 5 bases; J trimming: 2 bases; junction bases outside the gene matches: 15. From germline, CDR1 is SGHAT and CDR2 FQDESV (reference sequence). The CDR3 contains 21 residues. CDR3 region: CASSTQMGTSGRALPYNEQFF. The CDR3 DNA follows: TGTGCCAGCAGCACCCAGATGGGGACTAGCGGGAGGGCCCTCCCCTACAATGAGCAGTTCTTC. The variable domain in full, completed from reference TRBV11-1 and TRBJ2-1, reads EAEVAQSPRYKITEKSQAVAFWCDPISGHATLYWYRQILGQGPELLVQFQDESVVDDSQLPKDRFSAERLKGVDSTLKIQPAELGDSAMYLCASSTQMGTSGRALPYNEQFFGPGTRLTVL.

This rearrangement joins TRBV7-9 to TRBJ1-2; 7 bases line up with TRBD1. Trimming at V came to 1 base and at J to 0 bases, leaving 5 bases not matched to a gene. Per the germline V gene, CDR1 is SEHNR and CDR2 is FQNEAQ (reference sequence). The length of the CDR3 is 16 residues. In DNA form, the CDR3 reads TGTGCCAGCAGCTTAGGTGGCAGGGGGGCTAACTATGGCTACACCTTC. Residues: CASSLGGRGANYGYTF.